The 4 T cell receptor beta chains presented below share a single source sample, sequenced in a study of cytomegalovirus exposure and HLA in healthy donors. With 60 Vbeta and 13 Jbeta primers, the PCR was carried out. Libraries were prepared by immunoSEQ multiplex PCR; TCRdb keeps only in-frame clonotypes and omits some of them. Of 250,000 to 350,000 clones in the sample, 86% are singletons; the top ten hold almost 4%. Sequenced: PBMCs. The source of these receptors is a man aged 35-49 years in good health and CMV-seropositive.

This clone was observed a handful of times. V is TRBV10-2 and J is TRBJ1-5; D might be TRBD1 (5 bases). CDR1 and CDR2 (germline): WSHSY, SAAADI. The V end was cut by 1 base, the J end by 2 bases, with 6 bases between. The CDR3 covers 14 residues. The CDR3 DNA reads TGCGCCAGCAGTGAGTTACAGGGCAATCAGCCCCAGCATTTT. It codes for CASSELQGNQPQHF.

The chain joins TRBV6-5 to TRBJ2-1; 8 bases agree with TRBD1. V was clipped by 2 bases and J by 9 bases; unmatched bases: 6. Per the germline V gene, CDR1 is MNHEY and CDR2 is SVGAGI. CDR3 length: 14 residues. CDR3 residues: CASSYARQGIEQFF. The CDR3 nucleotides read TGTGCCAGCAGTTACGCAAGACAGGGGATTGAGCAGTTCTTC.

This rearrangement joins TRBV28 to TRBJ2-7; D is perhaps TRBD1 (6 bases). The CDR3 sequence is 15 residues long. The germline gives CDR1 MDHEN, CDR2 SYDVKM. V lost 7 bases and J lost 0, with 16 bases in between. The CDR3 spells CASTTRGGSSYEQYF. The DNA of the CDR3 is TGTGCCAGCACCACCAGAGGGGGTTCCTCCTACGAGCAGTACTTC.

The chain is built from TRBV7-9 and TRBJ1-5; TRBD1 aligns across 9 bases. In germline, CDR1 is SEHNR, CDR2 FQNEAQ (reference sequence). The CDR3 extends over 16 amino acids. After removal of 0 bases from V and 3 bases from J, the junction contained 3 bases not matched to a gene. The CDR3 nucleotides are TGTGCCAGCAGCTTAGCCGGGACAGGGCACAATCAGCCCCAGCATTTT. Translation: CASSLAGTGHNQPQHF. Full variable domain (outside the CDR3, taken from reference TRBV7-9 and TRBJ1-5): DTGVSQNPRHKITKRGQNVTFRCDPISEHNRLYWYRQTLGQGPEFLTYFQNEAQLEKSRLLSDRFSAERPKGSFSTLEIQRTEQGDSAMYLCASSLAGTGHNQPQHFGDGTRLSIL.